This TCR beta chain was observed in a study of cytomegalovirus exposure and HLA in healthy donors. General study results and limits: In an earlier analysis, productive rearrangement rates for most beta V segments clustered near 87% or 30%.

This clone is termed medium-sized. Its specificity is unknown. PCR employed 60 Vbeta and 13 Jbeta primers. Repertoires were generated with immunoSEQ multiplex PCR, while TCRdb's copy carries only in-frame clones and drops some. The sample lists about 94,000 clones, more than 75% occurring once. CDR1 is LGHNA and CDR2 is YNFKEQ in the germline V gene. The CDR3 consists of 14 residues. The ends lost 4 bases at V and 5 bases at J; junction bases unmatched: 3. Sequencing was done on a sample of PBMCs. This TCR was sampled from a middle-aged woman in good health and CMV-seronegative. The V call is TRBV4-2, the J call TRBJ2-4; 9 nucleotides agree with TRBD1. Here the CDR3 reads CASSPGQGQNIQYF. CDR3 sequence (DNA): TGTGCCAGCAGCCCCGGACAGGGGCAAAACATTCAGTACTTC.